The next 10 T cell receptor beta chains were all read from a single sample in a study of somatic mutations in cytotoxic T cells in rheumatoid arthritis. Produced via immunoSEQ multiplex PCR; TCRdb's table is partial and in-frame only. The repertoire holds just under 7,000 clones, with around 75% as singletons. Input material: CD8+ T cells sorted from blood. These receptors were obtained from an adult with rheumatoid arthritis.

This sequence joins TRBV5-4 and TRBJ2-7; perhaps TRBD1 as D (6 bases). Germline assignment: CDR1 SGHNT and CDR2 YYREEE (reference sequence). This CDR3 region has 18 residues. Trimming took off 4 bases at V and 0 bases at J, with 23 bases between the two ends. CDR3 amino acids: CASSPLGGRIGSSYEQYF. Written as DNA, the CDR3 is TGTGCCAGCAGCCCCCTTGGGGGCAGAATAGGGAGCTCCTACGAGCAGTACTTC.

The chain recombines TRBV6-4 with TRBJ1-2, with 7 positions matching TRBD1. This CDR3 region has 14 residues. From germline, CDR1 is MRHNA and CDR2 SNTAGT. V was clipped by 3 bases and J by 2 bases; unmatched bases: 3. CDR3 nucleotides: TGTGCCAGCAGTGATGGGACAGTCAACTATGGCTACACCTTC. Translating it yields CASSDGTVNYGYTF.

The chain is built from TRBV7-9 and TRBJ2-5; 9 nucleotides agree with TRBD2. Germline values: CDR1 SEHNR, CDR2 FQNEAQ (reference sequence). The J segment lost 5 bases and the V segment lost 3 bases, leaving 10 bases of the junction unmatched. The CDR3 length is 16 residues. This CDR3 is CASSLGGGEGIETQYF. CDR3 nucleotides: TGTGCCAGCAGCTTGGGCGGGGGGGAAGGAATTGAGACCCAGTACTTC.

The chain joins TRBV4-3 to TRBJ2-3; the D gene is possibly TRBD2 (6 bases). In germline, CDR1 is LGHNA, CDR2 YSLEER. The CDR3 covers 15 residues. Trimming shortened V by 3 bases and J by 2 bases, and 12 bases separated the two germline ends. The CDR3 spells CASSQGGGVTDTQYF. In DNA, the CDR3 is TGCGCCAGCAGCCAGGGTGGCGGGGTCACAGATACGCAGTATTTT.

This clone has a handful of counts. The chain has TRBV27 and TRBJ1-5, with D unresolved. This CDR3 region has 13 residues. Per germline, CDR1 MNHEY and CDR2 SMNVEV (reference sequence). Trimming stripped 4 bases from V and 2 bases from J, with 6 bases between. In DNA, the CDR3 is TGTGCCAGCAGTTACGGGGGCAATCAGCCCCAGCATTTT. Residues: CASSYGGNQPQHF.

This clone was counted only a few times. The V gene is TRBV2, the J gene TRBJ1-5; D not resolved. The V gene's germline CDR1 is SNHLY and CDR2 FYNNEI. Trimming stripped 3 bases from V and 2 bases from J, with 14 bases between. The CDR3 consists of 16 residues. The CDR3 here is CASSEALSSGNQPQHF. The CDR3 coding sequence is TGTGCCAGCAGTGAGGCCTTATCTAGCGGCAATCAGCCCCAGCATTTT.

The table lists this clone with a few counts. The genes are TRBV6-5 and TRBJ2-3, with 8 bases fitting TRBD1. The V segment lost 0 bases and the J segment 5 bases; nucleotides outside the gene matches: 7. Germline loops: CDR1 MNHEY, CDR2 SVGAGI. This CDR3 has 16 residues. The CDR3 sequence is CASSYSAGGYGDTQYF. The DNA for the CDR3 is TGTGCCAGCAGTTACTCTGCAGGGGGCTATGGAGATACGCAGTATTTT.

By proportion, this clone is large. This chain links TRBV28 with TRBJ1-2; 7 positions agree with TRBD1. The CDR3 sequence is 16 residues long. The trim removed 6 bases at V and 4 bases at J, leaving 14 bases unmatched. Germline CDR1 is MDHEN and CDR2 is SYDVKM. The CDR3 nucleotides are TGTGCCAGCAGGGGATCGAATGAGGGACAGCCCTATGGCTACACCTTC. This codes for CASRGSNEGQPYGYTF.

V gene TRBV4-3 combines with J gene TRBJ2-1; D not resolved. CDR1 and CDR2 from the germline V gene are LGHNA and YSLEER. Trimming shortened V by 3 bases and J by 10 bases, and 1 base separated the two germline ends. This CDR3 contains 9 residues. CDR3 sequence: CASSQEQFF. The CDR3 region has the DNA TGCGCCAGCAGCCAGGAGCAGTTCTTC.

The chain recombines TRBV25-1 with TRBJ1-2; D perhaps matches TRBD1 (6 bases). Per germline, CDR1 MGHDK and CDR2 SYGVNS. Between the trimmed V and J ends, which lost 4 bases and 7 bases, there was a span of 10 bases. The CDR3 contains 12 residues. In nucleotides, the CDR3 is TGTGCCAGCAGTGCACAGGGTTTTGGCTACACCTTC. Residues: CASSAQGFGYTF.